This T cell receptor beta chain was sequenced in a study of control samples from healthy donors and cancer patients. TCRdb's copy holds only in-frame clones and misses some; the assay was immunoSEQ multiplex PCR. The table has over 85,000 clones, about 88% seen once. Trimming removed 10 bases at V and 5 bases at J, with 20 bases between. The CDR3 consists of 14 residues. Germline V lookup: CDR1 MNHEY, CDR2 SVGAGI. The sequence was obtained from a woman in her 50s with colorectal cancer. V and J are TRBV6-5 and TRBJ1-2; a possible D gene is TRBD1 (5 bases). The sequencing input was PBMCs. The CDR3 spells CATRDRLMVYGYTF. The CDR3 bases are TGTGCCACACGGGACCGCCTAATGGTTTATGGCTACACCTTC.